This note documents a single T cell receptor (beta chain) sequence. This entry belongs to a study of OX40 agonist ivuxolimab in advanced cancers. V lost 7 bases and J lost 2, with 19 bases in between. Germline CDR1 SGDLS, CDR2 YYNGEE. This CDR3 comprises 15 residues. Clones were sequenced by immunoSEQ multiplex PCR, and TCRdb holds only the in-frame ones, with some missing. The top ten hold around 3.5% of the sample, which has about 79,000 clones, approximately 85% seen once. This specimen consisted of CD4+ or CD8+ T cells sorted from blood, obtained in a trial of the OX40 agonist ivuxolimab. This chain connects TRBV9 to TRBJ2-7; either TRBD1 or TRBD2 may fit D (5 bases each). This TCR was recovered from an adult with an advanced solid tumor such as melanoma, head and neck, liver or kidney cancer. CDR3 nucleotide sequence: TGTGCCAGCGGCGCCACCGGGACCCACACCTACGAGCAGTACTTC. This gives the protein CASGATGTHTYEQYF.